This TCR beta chain was captured by sequencing in a study of shared T cell receptors in the human thymus. Profiled with immunoSEQ multiplex PCR; TCRdb holds only in-frame clones, not every one. The repertoire includes approximately 730,000 clones, around 85% of them detected once, and around 0.0099% sits in the top ten. This same sample was also taken into another study, of human thymus T cells. Turning to that study: Thymus specimens were resections from corrective heart surgery. Biased V and J segment usage appeared in thymus and peripheral blood.

The TCR sequence derives from a girl less than two years old with a congenital heart defect. Sequencing input: thymocytes.

In nucleotides, the CDR3 is TGCAGCGTTGAATGGGACAGTGAAAAACTGTTTTTT. Translation: CSVEWDSEKLFF. The rearrangement uses TRBV29-1 and TRBJ1-4; TRBD1 matches 7 bases. After removal of 2 bases from V and 7 bases from J, the junction contained 1 base not matched to a gene. Germline V gene lookup returns CDR1 SQVTM and CDR2 ANQGSEA. The CDR3 has 12 residues.